This is a list of T cell receptor beta chains from one sample in a study of T cells in Graves' hyperthyroidism and ophthalmopathy. TCRdb recomputed calls from the multiplex PCR reads with MiXCR, one row per CDR3 protein. This table holds fewer than 750,000 distinct CDR3 sequences, around 42% found once. Sequenced material: peripheral blood or thyroid tissue (not recorded which). The receptors shown here come from a woman between 18 and 30 years old with Graves' hyperthyroidism. CDR3s include the opening cysteine and the closing phenylalanine or tryptophan.

TRBJ2-5,TRBV24-1,CATSDPGLDGTQYF
TRBJ1-5,TRBV6-1,CASSKQENQPQHF
TRBJ2-2,TRBV5-1,CASRRGGGPNTGELFF
TRBJ2-7,TRBV15,CATSRDLREGSYEQYF
TRBJ2-3,TRBV5-1,CASSLVSGSDTQYF
TRBJ2-7,TRBV4-2,CASSQETSGKYEQYF
TRBJ2-2,TRBV7-2,CASSLGTSGSAGELFF
TRBJ2-1,TRBV7-9,CASSRGLAGVGYNEQFF
TRBJ2-4,TRBV7-9,CASSLGDLDGIQYF
TRBJ2-5,TRBV10-3,CAISGEREGRGETQYF
TRBJ1-5,TRBV29-1,CSVEGTDHNEHF
TRBJ1-2,TRBV5-8,CASSLVGAGGANYGYTF
TRBJ2-7,TRBV10-3,CAISGDLSPSEQYF
TRBJ2-7,TRBV10-3,CAISRTETSGDYEQYF
TRBJ2-2,TRBV19,CASGLAGLRRELFF
TRBJ2-7,TRBV2,CASSYWDEQYF
TRBJ1-5,TRBV19,CASSTPWDAGQPQHF
TRBJ2-6,TRBV7-9,CASSEGVPGANVLTF
TRBJ2-5,TRBV7-2,CASNRLAGGETQYF
TRBJ2-1,TRBV11-1,CASSPRLEQFF
TRBJ1-5,TRBV27,CASSFEKERGYSNQPQHF
TRBJ2-1,TRBV29-1,CSTLQGAARGNEQFF
TRBJ2-7,TRBV29-1,CSSYRTSGAYEQYF
TRBJ2-5,TRBV2,CASSVATGLGETQYF
TRBJ1-1,TRBV29-1,CSASVGGRSYEAFF
TRBJ2-7,TRBV20-1,CSAIRGPPYEQYF
TRBJ1-2,TRBV6-5,CASSYAGGDEGYTF
TRBJ1-2,TRBV29-1,CSAPGNYGYTF
TRBJ2-7,TRBV6-5,CASGPAAADYEQYF
TRBJ1-4,TRBV6-5,CASSYSRADGEKLFF
TRBJ1-4,TRBV7-9,CASSKPGGVAEKLFF
TRBJ1-1,TRBV18,CASTNRAVNTEAFF
TRBJ1-2,TRBV2,CASGRDFNYGYTF